These 15 T cell receptor beta chains were all obtained from the same sample, sequenced in a study of blood T cell repertoires in COVID-19. Generated by immunoSEQ multiplex PCR, the TCRdb table keeps only in-frame clones and is missing some. The sample lists about 120,000 clones; approximately 79% were seen once. The sequencing sample was made of peripheral blood. These TCRs come from a man aged 45-65 years with acute or convalescent COVID-19.

The chain carries TRBV7-8 and TRBJ1-5; D is perhaps TRBD1 (6 bases). The V gene lost 1 base and the J gene lost 7 bases, with 14 bases spanning the gap. Germline CDR1 is SGHVS and CDR2 is FQNEAQ. The CDR3 totals 15 residues. The DNA for the CDR3 is TGTGCCAGCAGCTTAGTTATGGCAGGGGAGCAGCCCCAGCATTTT. Amino acids: CASSLVMAGEQPQHF.

This chain links TRBV2 with TRBJ1-4, with a tentative D call TRBD1 (6 bases). V was shortened by 1 base and J by 10 bases, with 13 bases between the two germline ends. Germline loops: CDR1 SNHLY, CDR2 FYNNEI. The CDR3 has 14 residues. The CDR3 region is CASSEGQGMAKLFF. In DNA form, the CDR3 reads TGTGCCAGCAGTGAAGGTCAGGGGATGGCAAAACTGTTTTTT.

The chain recombines TRBV5-6 with TRBJ2-5; the match to TRBD2 covers 10 bases. V dropped 2 bases and J dropped 1; count of bases not matched to a gene: 5. The CDR3 is 16 residues long. Germline CDR1 is SGHDT and CDR2 is YYEEEE. The CDR3 coding sequence is TGTGCCAGCAGCTTCTTTAGCGGGGGGCCCCAAGAGACCCAGTACTTC. It is translated as CASSFFSGGPQETQYF.

The rearrangement links TRBV3-1 (or the pseudogene TRBV3-2) to TRBJ2-5, with 12 bases that match TRBD2. This CDR3 has 17 amino acids. In germline, CDR1 is LGHDT, CDR2 YNNKEL (reference sequence). J was trimmed by 1 base and V by 4 bases; bases with no gene match: 7. CDR3 residues: CASSRGPSGGGQETQYF. The CDR3 region has the DNA TGTGCCAGCAGCCGCGGACCTAGCGGGGGGGGCCAAGAGACCCAGTACTTC.

This chain uses TRBV15 with TRBJ1-4; 10 bases are a match to TRBD1. After removal of 5 bases from V and 7 bases from J, the junction contained 1 base not matched to a gene. The CDR3 is made up of 13 amino acids. Looked up from germline, CDR1 is LNHNV and CDR2 is YYDKDF (reference sequence). CDR3 protein: CATSRDRGEKLFF. CDR3 DNA sequence: TGTGCCACCAGCCGGGACAGGGGTGAAAAACTGTTTTTT.

The V and J genes are TRBV24-1 and TRBJ1-5; TRBD1 agrees at 9 bases. The V and J ends lost 9 bases and 2 bases, in that order; junction bases with no gene match: 10. This CDR3 is 16 amino acids long. Germline loops: CDR1 KGHDR, CDR2 SFDVKD. CDR3 loop: CATAARWDRGNQPQHF. In nucleotides, the CDR3 is TGTGCCACCGCAGCTCGTTGGGACAGGGGCAATCAGCCCCAGCATTTT.

The chain couples TRBV19 to TRBJ1-4, with D possibly TRBD1 on 5 matching bases. The CDR3 spans 15 residues. The V end lost 3 bases, the J end lost 8 bases, and 16 bases lay between the germline ends. The germline V gene encodes CDR1 LNHDA and CDR2 SQIVND (reference sequence). The CDR3 sequence is CASSIIGVRREKLFF. CDR3 bases: TGTGCCAGTAGTATCATAGGGGTACGGCGAGAAAAACTGTTTTTT.

The chain recombines TRBV30 with TRBJ2-3; tentative D call: TRBD2 (5 bases). V lost 5 bases, J lost 6 bases, and 12 bases lay in between. The CDR3 sequence is 12 residues long. Germline loops: CDR1 GTSNPN, CDR2 SVGIG (reference sequence). CDR3 sequence reads: CAWEGPGDTQYF. The CDR3 coding sequence is TGTGCCTGGGAAGGACCGGGGGATACGCAGTATTTT.

The chain combines TRBV29-1 with TRBJ2-3; 11 bases agree with TRBD2. The junction had 4 bases not matched to a gene; V was cut back by 0 bases and J by 2 bases. Germline CDR1 is SQVTM and CDR2 is ANQGSEA. The CDR3 contains 16 residues. This CDR3 is CSVEEASGRITDTQYF. For the CDR3, the DNA is TGCAGCGTTGAAGAGGCTAGCGGGAGGATCACAGATACGCAGTATTTT.

The table lists this clone with a count of one. The chain links TRBV7-3 to TRBJ1-1; 8 nucleotides agree with TRBD1. Losses at the gene ends were 5 bases for V and 5 bases for J; bases not matched to a gene: 7. The germline V gene encodes CDR1 SGHTA and CDR2 FQGTGA. The CDR3 sequence is 14 residues long. The CDR3: CASSPGGTGTEAFF. The DNA for the CDR3 is TGTGCCAGCAGCCCAGGGGGGACAGGTACTGAAGCTTTCTTT.

The chain joins TRBV9 to TRBJ1-3; D is uncertain. The CDR3 is 15 residues long. Deletions cut 0 bases from V and 0 bases from J, with 7 bases between. The germline gives CDR1 SGDLS, CDR2 YYNGEE. The CDR3 DNA sequence: TGTGCCAGCAGCGTAGAACAGAGCTCTGGAAACACCATATATTTT. It encodes CASSVEQSSGNTIYF.

The chain has TRBV2 and TRBJ2-7; a possible D gene is TRBD1 (5 bases). The V and J ends lost 0 bases and 0 bases respectively, with 9 bases between them. Germline-derived CDR1 and CDR2 are SNHLY and FYNNEI. The CDR3 spans 15 residues. The CDR3 loop is CASSEALTGSYEQYF. The CDR3 coding sequence is TGTGCCAGCAGTGAAGCGCTTACAGGCTCCTACGAGCAGTACTTC. Filled out from reference TRBV2 and TRBJ2-7, the complete variable domain reads EPEVTQTPSHQVTQMGQEVILRCVPISNHLYFYWYRQILGQKVEFLVSFYNNEISEKSEIFDDQFSVERPDGSNFTLKIRSTKLEDSAMYFCASSEALTGSYEQYFGPGTRLTVT.

The chain links TRBV3-1 (or the pseudogene TRBV3-2) to TRBJ1-5, with 9 bases lining up with TRBD1. There are 15 residues in the CDR3. J gave up 7 bases and V 4 bases, and 8 bases lay outside the gene matches. Germline V lookup: CDR1 LGHDT, CDR2 YNNKEL (reference sequence). The CDR3 is CASSPLQGAGQPQHF. The CDR3 DNA reads as TGTGCCAGCAGCCCACTACAGGGGGCAGGGCAGCCCCAGCATTTT.

This sequence joins TRBV3-1 (or the pseudogene TRBV3-2) and TRBJ1-1; D is unresolved. The CDR3 runs to 12 residues. The V and J ends lost 0 bases and 8 bases respectively, with 7 bases between them. CDR1 is LGHDT, CDR2 YNNKEL, per germline (reference sequence). Here the CDR3 DNA reads TGTGCCAGCAGCCAAGATGAGGAGGAAGCTTTCTTT. It is translated as CASSQDEEEAFF.

This clone was seen only a few times. The chain employs TRBV15 and TRBJ2-6; D gene uncertain. Trimming cost V 0 bases and J 0 bases, with 15 bases left between them. The CDR3 runs to 19 residues. Looked up from germline, CDR1 is LNHNV and CDR2 is YYDKDF (reference sequence). The CDR3 is CATSRDYAGESSGANVLTF. CDR3 DNA sequence: TGTGCCACCAGCAGAGATTATGCAGGCGAAAGCTCTGGGGCCAACGTCCTGACTTTC.